This T cell receptor beta chain was sequenced during a study of regulatory T cells in long-lasting Graves disease. This clonotype was picked up many times. Its antigen is not identified. Specified time point: newly diagnosed GD, antithyroid drugs for less than 3 months. PBMC RNA was the source of the TCR library. Trimming removed 7 bases at V and 4 bases at J, with 16 bases between. Germline V gene sequence: CDR1 SNHLY, CDR2 FYNNEI. The CDR3 is 14 residues long. iRepertoire HTBI primers and Arm-PCR of CDR3 regions built TCR beta libraries. One entry per CDR3 protein, called by TCRdb with MiXCR from the multiplex PCR reads. The sample contains approximately 230,000 distinct CDR3 sequences, about 18% of which appear only once. General observations from the study: A greater number of public clonotypes (roughly 2,700) was shared by persistent patients than by new patients (approximately 880).

The clonotype comes from a female donor with Graves disease. The starting material was peripheral blood mononuclear cells (PBMCs), obtained at new diagnosis, from a patient treated with antithyroid drugs. J is TRBJ1-2 and V is TRBV2; D perhaps matches TRBD1 (5 bases). The CDR3 DNA is TGTGCCAGCACGGACCAGGGTGTCGGCTATGGCTACACCTTC. It translates to CASTDQGVGYGYTF. Supplemented by reference TRBV2 and TRBJ1-2, the full variable domain reads EPEVTQTPSHQVTQMGQEVILRCVPISNHLYFYWYRQILGQKVEFLVSFYNNEISEKSEIFDDQFSVERPDGSNFTLKIRSTKLEDSAMYFCASTDQGVGYGYTFGSGTRLTVV.